The rows below give T cell receptor beta chains drawn from one sample of a study of blood T cell repertoires in COVID-19. The data were produced by immunoSEQ multiplex PCR, yet TCRdb's version contains in-frame clones alone and is incomplete. The sample contains fewer than 200,000 clones, around 77% of which appear only once. Specimen: peripheral blood. Receptors originate from a man aged 65 to 85 with active or convalescent COVID-19. Each CDR3 is given with its conserved first and last residue. Fields, in order: D gene, V gene, clone size, J gene, CDR3 DNA, CDR3 protein. D genes are given only for firm matches. Size tells how often a clone was seen (once, few, many) or the class of an expanded clone, and some rows leave it out.

.	TRBV7-2	.	TRBJ1-2	TGTGCCAGCAGCTTAGGGAGACAGGCCGGCTTC	CASSLGRQAGF
TRBD1	TRBV28	.	TRBJ1-3	TGTGCCAGCAGTTTACCGGGGACAGGAGGAAACACCATATATTTT	CASSLPGTGGNTIYF
.	TRBV9	.	TRBJ2-2	TGTGCCAGCAGCGTATCGGAGGGACCGAACACCGGGGAGCTGTTTTTT	CASSVSEGPNTGELFF
TRBD1	TRBV11-1	.	TRBJ1-2	TGTGCCAGCAGCCTACAGGGGATCTATGGCTACACCTTC	CASSLQGIYGYTF
.	TRBV13	.	TRBJ1-1	TGTGCCAGCAGCTTCGGACAGATGAACACTGAAGCTTTCTTT	CASSFGQMNTEAFF
.	TRBV7-8	.	TRBJ2-7	TGTGCCAGCAGCCCCAGTCCCCGCCTCTCCTACGAGCAGTACTTC	CASSPSPRLSYEQYF
.	TRBV11-2	.	TRBJ2-7	TGTGCCAGCAGCCAAAGGCAGGTTATTGAGCAGTACTTC	CASSQRQVIEQYF
TRBD2	TRBV14	.	TRBJ2-1	TGTGCCAGCAGCCAAGTAGCGGGGGGACAATACAATGAGCAGTTCTTC	CASSQVAGGQYNEQFF
TRBD2	TRBV12-5	.	TRBJ2-2	TGTGCTAGTGGTTTGCCGAGGACTAGCGGGAGGGCCGCCGGGGAGCTGTTTTTT	CASGLPRTSGRAAGELFF
TRBD1	TRBV7-2	.	TRBJ1-6	TGTGCCAGCAGCTCCCACCTCAGGGGGCTTAATTCACCCCTCCACTTT	CASSSHLRGLNSPLHF
.	TRBV2	.	TRBJ2-1	TGTGCCACTACACTCTTCGGGGTTTACAATGAGCAGTTCTTC	CATTLFGVYNEQFF
.	TRBV9	.	TRBJ2-2	TGTGCCAGCAGCCCCGTCTCCGTCGGGGAGCTGTTTTTT	CASSPVSVGELFF
.	TRBV4-2	.	TRBJ2-3	TGTGCCAGCAGCCACCAAGGGGCCGTGTCCACAGATACGCAGTATTTT	CASSHQGAVSTDTQYF
.	TRBV5-1	.	TRBJ1-5	TGCGCCAGCAGCTTGGTGGGGGGAGGGCAGCCCCAGCATTTT	CASSLVGGGQPQHF
.	TRBV19	.	TRBJ2-3	TGTGCCAGTAGTATCGCCGGGGGCACAGATACGCAGTATTTT	CASSIAGGTDTQYF
.	TRBV4-3	.	TRBJ1-1	TGCGCCAGCAGCCGAGGCACGGTGCGGTGGACTGAAGCTTTCTTT	CASSRGTVRWTEAFF
.	TRBV19	few	TRBJ1-1	TGTGCCAGTAGTGATCGGGGGAACACTGAAGCTTTCTTT	CASSDRGNTEAFF
.	TRBV5-4	.	TRBJ2-5	TGTGCCAGCAGCTTGGGATCGGGAGACCCAGAGACCCAGTACTTC	CASSLGSGDPETQYF
TRBD1	TRBV5-6	.	TRBJ2-4	TGTGCCAGCAGCCCTGGACAGGGGAGGGACATTCAGTACTTC	CASSPGQGRDIQYF
.	TRBV4-2	.	TRBJ1-2	TGTGCCAGCAGCCAAGACCTGGCGGGGATAGGGTATGGCTACACCTTC	CASSQDLAGIGYGYTF
TRBD1	TRBV27	.	TRBJ1-1	TGTGCCAGCAGTTCCCGGACAGGGACGAACACTGAAGCTTTCTTT	CASSSRTGTNTEAFF